This record looks at one TCR beta chain sequence and its context. Its antigen is still unknown. Germline lookup yields CDR1 SQVTM and CDR2 ANQGSEA. Germline trimming cut 7 bases from V and 5 bases from J; bases unmatched to any gene: 9. The CDR3 loop spans 14 amino acids. The sample belongs to a study of shared clonotypes between healthy human individuals. Study-level information: Plates per donor: three CD4 naive, three CD4 memory, two CD8 naive, one CD8 memory.

Broader study findings: The generation probabilities recorded for non-shared clonotypes fell below those of clonotypes shared by all four donors. Shared across several donors were roughly 5% of the naive CD4 clonotypes.

Sequencing was performed with immunoSEQ multiplex PCR; in TCRdb, only in-frame clones are kept and a portion is missing. The data show some 2,000,000 clones, with about 95% seen just once and more than 0.95% held by the top ten. CD45RO negativity and positive selection for CCR7 defined naive CD8 cells, a population that excluded terminally differentiated effector memory CD45RA+ cells. The origin of this receptor is a man between 18 and 29 years old in good health. Sequencing was carried out using naive CD8+ T cells sorted from blood. The chain uses TRBV29-1 and TRBJ2-5; 11 bases align to TRBD2. CDR3 bases: TGCAGCGCCGGGCTAGCGGGAGGAGCCGAGACCCAGTACTTC. It codes for CSAGLAGGAETQYF.